This is a list of T cell receptor beta chains from one sample in a study of T cells in Graves' hyperthyroidism and ophthalmopathy. TCRdb analysed the multiplex PCR reads with MiXCR anew, one entry per CDR3 protein. The sample contains approximately 530,000 distinct CDR3 sequences, roughly 17% of which appear only once. Input material: blood. These receptors were obtained from a young woman with Graves' hyperthyroidism. The CDR3 runs from the conserved cysteine through the conserved F or W. A D gene is named only where the DNA matches it firmly. Where a row states a size, it is once, few, many or the class of an expanded clone; other rows omit it.

>.|13|TRBJ2-7|TRBV20-1|many
CSARGRSTYEQYF
TGCAGTGCTAGGGGACGCTCAACCTACGAGCAGTACTTC
>.|16|TRBJ1-2|TRBV20-1|.
CSARMPYGRNSYGYTF
TGCAGTGCTAGAATGCCCTACGGACGAAACTCCTATGGCTACACCTTC
>.|17|TRBJ1-5|TRBV6-1|few
CASSDAGWGGGNQPQHF
TGTGCCAGCAGTGATGCCGGATGGGGGGGTGGCAATCAGCCCCAGCATTTT
>.|19|TRBJ2-7|TRBV5-1|many
CASSLRSLTANPDPYEQYF
TGCGCCAGCAGCTTGAGGAGCTTGACTGCAAACCCGGACCCCTACGAGCAGTACTTC
>.|14|TRBJ1-1|TRBV6-1|few
CASSSRTDNTEAFF
TGTGCCAGCAGTTCTCGGACAGACAACACTGAAGCTTTCTTT
>TRBD1|15|TRBJ1-5|TRBV28|.
CASSSPAGGVQPQHF
TGTGCCAGCAGTTCCCCCGCAGGGGGGGTTCAGCCCCAGCATTTT
>TRBD1|15|TRBJ1-2|TRBV24-1|few
CATSDNRQGRSGYTF
TGTGCCACCAGTGATAATAGACAGGGAAGGAGCGGCTACACCTTC
>TRBD2|14|TRBJ2-2|TRBV30|.
CAWRLAGATGELFF
TGTGCCTGGAGACTAGCGGGAGCTACCGGGGAGCTGTTTTTT
>TRBD1|13|TRBJ1-2|TRBV27|.
CASRGTGIYGYTF
TGTGCCAGCAGAGGGACAGGAATATATGGCTACACCTTC
>TRBD1|15|TRBJ1-4|TRBV5-4|.
CASSLGGQANEKLFF
TGTGCCAGCAGCTTGGGGGGACAGGCTAATGAAAAACTGTTTTTT
>TRBD1|18|TRBJ1-3|TRBV12-3/TRBV12-4|.
CASSTGDHFKFSGNTIYF
TGTGCCAGCAGTACAGGGGACCATTTCAAATTTTCTGGAAACACCATATATTTT
>.|16|TRBJ2-1|TRBV24-1|.
CATSEFTGGQYNEQFF
TGTGCCACCAGTGAATTTACGGGGGGCCAATACAATGAGCAGTTCTTC
>.|15|TRBJ1-1|TRBV29-1|once
CSVDPWARVDTEAFF
TGCAGCGTTGATCCCTGGGCGAGAGTAGACACTGAAGCTTTCTTT
>.|15|TRBJ2-1|TRBV6-1|many
CASSEGRWGDDEQFF
TGTGCCAGCAGTGAGGGTCGGTGGGGGGACGATGAGCAGTTCTTC
>.|14|TRBJ2-7|TRBV5-6|many
CASTPGASSYEQYF
TGTGCCAGCACCCCCGGCGCAAGCTCCTACGAGCAGTACTTC
>TRBD1|17|TRBJ1-5|TRBV6-1|few
CASSPKWTGGGNQPQHF
TGTGCCAGCAGTCCTAAATGGACAGGGGGGGGCAATCAGCCCCAGCATTTT
>.|16|TRBJ2-2|TRBV20-1|few
CSASITTSWGTGELFF
TGCAGTGCTAGTATAACTACAAGTTGGGGCACCGGGGAGCTGTTTTTT
>.|13|TRBJ1-1|TRBV6-6|few
CASSYASDPEAFF
TGTGCCAGCAGTTACGCATCAGACCCTGAAGCTTTCTTT
>.|16|TRBJ2-2|TRBV3-1|few
CASSQGPGLNTGELFF
TGTGCCAGCAGCCAAGGCCCAGGGCTAAACACCGGGGAGCTGTTTTTT
>.|13|TRBJ2-1|TRBV6-1|.
CASSGTTGGEQFF
TGTGCCAGCAGTGGGACCACCGGTGGTGAGCAGTTCTTC
>.|15|TRBJ1-5|TRBV6-2/TRBV6-3|few
CASSSKRLPNQPQHF
TGTGCCAGCAGTTCGAAGCGTTTACCCAATCAGCCCCAGCATTTT
>TRBD1|16|TRBJ2-2|TRBV19|few
CASSPFDRVGTGELFF
TGTGCCAGTAGCCCTTTTGACAGGGTAGGCACCGGGGAGCTGTTTTTT
>TRBD2|16|TRBJ2-2|TRBV5-1|.
CASSTGTSGNTGELFF
TGCGCCAGCAGCACCGGGACTAGCGGCAACACCGGGGAGCTGTTTTTT
>TRBD2|15|TRBJ2-1|TRBV2|few
CASKQSGGASNEQFF
TGTGCCAGCAAACAGAGCGGGGGGGCCTCCAATGAGCAGTTCTTC
>.|14|TRBJ2-7|TRBV20-1|.
CSADPRGSGYEQYF
TGCAGTGCCGATCCCCGGGGTTCCGGCTACGAGCAGTACTTC
>.|13|TRBJ2-7|TRBV29-1|.
CSVIGGISYEQYF
TGCAGCGTTATAGGGGGGATCTCCTACGAGCAGTACTTC
>.|12|TRBJ1-1|TRBV2|.
CANRDSHTEAFF
TGTGCCAACCGCGACAGCCACACTGAAGCTTTCTTT